The entry that follows covers one T cell receptor (beta chain) sequence. This CDR3 has 15 residues. Germline V gene lookup returns CDR1 SGHDT and CDR2 YYEEEE. With 0 bases removed from V and 12 bases from J, the gap between germline ends came to 21 bases. This sample was taken from a study of blood T cell repertoires in COVID-19. About the research overall: Researchers got acute and convalescent COVID-19 samples from the United States, Italy and Spain. PBMCs, B-cell-depleted T cells, or T cells were the source of the cDNA or gDNA that made up the material.

Authors' methods: Amplification of reference gene primers was used by the study to estimate nucleated cell counts. Libraries were prepared by immunoSEQ multiplex PCR; TCRdb keeps only in-frame clonotypes and omits some of them. For V, J and clone size, that table is used; D and trimming come from the DNA. This table has roughly 160,000 clones, around 80% appearing once. V gene TRBV5-6 combines with J gene TRBJ1-2; D possibly corresponds to TRBD1 (5 bases). Sequencing was done on a sample of peripheral blood. The source of this sequence is a woman in her fifties or sixties with acute or convalescent COVID-19. CDR3 in amino acids: CASSLVRAGPEEDTF. In DNA form, the CDR3 reads TGTGCCAGCAGCTTGGTAAGGGCAGGGCCTGAAGAGGACACCTTC. The whole variable domain, remainder taken from reference TRBV5-6 and TRBJ1-2, is DAGVTQSPTHLIKTRGQQVTLRCSPKSGHDTVSWYQQALGQGPQFIFQYYEEEERQRGNFPDRFSGHQFPNYSSELNVNALLLGDSALYLCASSLVRAGPEEDTFGSGTRLTVV.